This TCR beta chain is from a study of identical twins. For this clonotype: Its antigen is unknown.

Study-wide findings and caveats: Clonotypes of the beta chain that were abundant in cord blood carried fewer insertions (memory repertoires showed none).

A universal primer binding site was introduced by template switching. The final cDNA contained unique molecular identifiers. TCRdb passed the 5' RACE reads through MiXCR, listing each CDR3 protein once. Of roughly 1,500,000 distinct CDR3 sequences in the sample, less than 35% were seen once. The donor group consisted entirely of healthy Caucasians. This sequence originates from a newborn girl in good health. Sequencing input: cord blood.

The CDR3 loop is CASFRTDTDTQYF. Here the CDR3 DNA reads TGTGCCAGCTTTAGGACCGACACAGATACGCAGTATTTT. The V and J genes are TRBV18 and TRBJ2-3; D remains ambiguous. Germline V lookup: CDR1 KGHSH, CDR2 LQKENI. The V end lost 7 bases, the J end lost 2 bases, and 10 bases lay between the germline ends. This CDR3 has 13 residues.